The 3 T cell receptor beta chains below all came from one sample that was sequenced in a study of blood T cell repertoires in COVID-19. Repertoires were generated with immunoSEQ multiplex PCR, while TCRdb's copy carries only in-frame clones and drops some. Of around 450,000 clones detected, around 90% appear once; the ten largest clones hold roughly 0.7%. Material: PBMCs or T cells enriched from blood (not recorded which). These receptors all come from a woman younger than 30 who had recovered from COVID-19.

The gene calls are TRBV5-4 and TRBJ1-6; TRBD1 matches at 7 bases. The CDR3 loop spans 19 amino acids. The germline V gene encodes CDR1 SGHNT and CDR2 YYREEE (reference sequence). The V and J ends lost 4 bases and 7 bases, in that order; junction bases with no gene match: 20. CDR3 loop: CASSHLAELAGGRNSPLHF. The CDR3 DNA reads TGTGCCAGCAGCCACTTGGCTGAATTAGCAGGGGGGCGAAATTCACCCCTCCACTTT.

This sequence joins TRBV30 and TRBJ2-3, with D possibly TRBD1 on 6 matching bases. V shed 2 bases and J shed 6 bases, with 21 bases lying between them. CDR1 is GTSNPN and CDR2 is SVGIG in the germline V gene (reference sequence). This CDR3 has 16 residues. The CDR3 spells CAWSPRQAPGVDTQYF. In DNA, the CDR3 is TGTGCCTGGAGTCCCAGACAGGCCCCTGGGGTGGATACGCAGTATTTT.

This chain joins TRBV24-1 and TRBJ1-5, with 9 bases that match TRBD1. The ends lost 3 bases at V and 4 bases at J; junction bases unmatched: 6. Germline assignment: CDR1 KGHDR and CDR2 SFDVKD. This CDR3 has 16 amino acids. CDR3 sequence: CATSDGIGTGNQPQHF. CDR3 coding DNA: TGTGCCACCAGTGATGGGATCGGGACAGGGAATCAGCCCCAGCATTTT.